What follows are 6 T cell receptor beta chains derived from one specimen sequenced in a study of PD-1 blockade in classical Hodgkin lymphoma. Specified time point: newly diagnosed, previously untreated cHL patient sample. Repertoires were generated with immunoSEQ multiplex PCR, while TCRdb's copy carries only in-frame clones and drops some. The table records 45,000 or so clones, around 90% of them present only once. Sequencing input: peripheral blood mononuclear cells (PBMCs). The receptors shown here come from a human donor with classical Hodgkin lymphoma.

The chain uses TRBV19 and TRBJ2-2; 9 bases line up with TRBD2. V lost 3 bases and J lost 1; bases outside the gene matches: 9. The CDR3 runs 18 residues. Per germline, CDR1 LNHDA and CDR2 SQIVND (reference sequence). The DNA of the CDR3 is TGTGCCAGTAGTATTGGCGTAGCGGGAGCGCGGAACACCGGGGAGCTGTTTTTT. It codes for CASSIGVAGARNTGELFF.

This rearrangement joins TRBV18 to TRBJ2-2; 12 bases align to TRBD2. The CDR3 is made up of 17 amino acids. Germline V CDR1 and CDR2: KGHSH, LQKENI. Trimming cost V 0 bases and J 3 bases; bases outside gene matches: 2. The CDR3 DNA follows: TGTGCCAGCTCACCACCGACTAGCGGGAGTGACACCGGGGAGCTGTTTTTT. As protein: CASSPPTSGSDTGELFF. The full variable domain, its missing parts supplied by reference TRBV18 and TRBJ2-2, is NAGVMQNPRHLVRRRGQEARLRCSPMKGHSHVYWYRQLPEEGLKFMVYLQKENIIDESGMPKERFSAEFPKEGPSILRIQQVVRGDSAAYFCASSPPTSGSDTGELFFGEGSRLTVL.

CDR3 sequence (DNA): TGTGCCAGCTCAGCGGGAGGGTCTAGTAACACTGAAGCTTTCTTT. Its translation: CASSAGGSSNTEAFF. The genes are TRBV18 and TRBJ1-1; D remains unclear. With 5 bases removed from V and 2 bases from J, the gap between germline ends came to 15 bases. Germline lookup yields CDR1 KGHSH and CDR2 LQKENI. The length of the CDR3 is 15 residues.

This chain joins TRBV10-3 and TRBJ2-7; 10 positions agree with TRBD2. CDR1 is ENHRY and CDR2 is SYGVKD in the germline V gene. The CDR3 has 15 amino acids. The J segment lost 7 bases and the V segment lost 2 bases, leaving 8 bases of the junction unmatched. The CDR3 loop reads CAISETSGTPGEQYV. For the CDR3, the DNA is TGTGCCATCAGTGAGACTAGCGGGACCCCGGGAGAGCAGTACGTC.

CDR3 protein: CASRLGWDRGVNQPQHF. In DNA form, the CDR3 reads TGTGCAAGTCGCTTAGGCTGGGACAGGGGGGTCAATCAGCCCCAGCATTTT. V and J are TRBV12-2 and TRBJ1-5; TRBD1 reflects the table's D call only, with no check against the DNA. TRBV12-2 is an annotated pseudogene. CDR3 length: 17 residues.

The chain uses TRBV6-5 and TRBJ2-1; the D call may be TRBD1 or TRBD2 (5 bases each). Germline V gene lookup returns CDR1 MNHEY and CDR2 SVGAGI. Between the trimmed V and J ends, which lost 6 bases and 5 bases, there was a span of 8 bases. The CDR3 totals 12 residues. The DNA for the CDR3 is TGTGCCAGCAGGCAGGGACACAATGAGCAGTTCTTC. Its translation is CASRQGHNEQFF.